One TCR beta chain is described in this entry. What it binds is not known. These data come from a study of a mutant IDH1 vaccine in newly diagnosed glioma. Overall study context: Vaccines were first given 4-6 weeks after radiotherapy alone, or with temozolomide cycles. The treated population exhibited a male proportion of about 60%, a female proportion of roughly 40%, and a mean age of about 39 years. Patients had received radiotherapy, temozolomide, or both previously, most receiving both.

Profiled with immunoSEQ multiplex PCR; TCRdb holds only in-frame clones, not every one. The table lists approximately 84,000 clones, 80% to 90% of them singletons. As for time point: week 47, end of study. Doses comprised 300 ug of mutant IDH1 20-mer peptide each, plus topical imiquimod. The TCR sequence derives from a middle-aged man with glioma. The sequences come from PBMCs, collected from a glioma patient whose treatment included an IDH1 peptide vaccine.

CDR3 in DNA: TGTGCCAGCAGTTACTCGACTAGCGGGGTCGGGGAGCAGTTCTTC. The encoded protein is CASSYSTSGVGEQFF. The rearrangement uses TRBV6-5 and TRBJ2-1, with TRBD2 identical over 11 bases. Trimming at V came to 0 bases and at J to 10 bases, leaving 5 bases not matched to a gene. Germline CDR1 and CDR2: MNHEY and SVGAGI. This CDR3 is 15 amino acids long.